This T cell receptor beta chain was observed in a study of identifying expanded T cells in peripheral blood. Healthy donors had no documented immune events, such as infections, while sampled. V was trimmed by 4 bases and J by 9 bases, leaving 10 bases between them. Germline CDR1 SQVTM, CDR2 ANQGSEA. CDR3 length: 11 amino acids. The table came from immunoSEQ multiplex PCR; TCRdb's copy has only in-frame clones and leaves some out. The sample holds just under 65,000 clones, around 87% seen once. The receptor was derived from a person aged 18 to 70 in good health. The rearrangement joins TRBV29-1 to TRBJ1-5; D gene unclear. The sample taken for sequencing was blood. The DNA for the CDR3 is TGCAGCGTTGGCCCATCCAGGCCCCAGCATTTT. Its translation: CSVGPSRPQHF.